This T cell receptor (beta chain) was observed in a study of regulatory T cells in long-lasting Graves disease. Study-wide findings and caveats: Favoring TRBV28, TRBJ1-2 and TRBJ2-5 was a feature seen in persistent disease.

Time point: newly diagnosed GD, antithyroid drugs for less than 3 months. Extracted RNA from PBMCs served as the source of the TCR library. Roughly 10-milliliter peripheral blood samples went into EDTA tubes. Arm-PCR of CDR3 regions and iRepertoire HTBI primers were used to build TCR beta libraries. TCRdb ran MiXCR on the multiplex PCR reads and lists one entry per CDR3 protein. The sample carries some 340,000 distinct CDR3 sequences, about 12% recorded once. J lost 3 bases, V lost 6 bases, and 14 bases had no gene match. The CDR3 spans 18 residues. This clonotype was found many times. No antigen is known for it. This same sample was also part of a study on T cells in Graves' hyperthyroidism and ophthalmopathy. According to that study: Diagnoses rested on clinical symptoms, serum thyroxine and TRAb, thyroid ultrasound and orbital computed tomography. Primed by the HTBI set, a first-round RT-PCR was run on the TCR CDR3.

The chain has TRBV12-3 or TRBV12-4 and TRBJ2-3, with 11 bases aligning to TRBD1. The input for sequencing was peripheral blood mononuclear cells (PBMCs), taken at new diagnosis, from a patient treated with antithyroid drugs. The sequence came from a young woman with Graves disease. The CDR3 is CASRSTPGQGGGTDTQYF. In DNA, the CDR3 is TGTGCCAGCAGATCAACTCCGGGACAGGGGGGAGGTACAGATACGCAGTATTTT.